This T cell receptor (beta chain) was captured in a study of blood T cell repertoires in COVID-19. On the study more broadly: The United States, Italy and Spain supplied acute and convalescent COVID-19 samples. From T cells, B-cell-depleted T cells, or PBMCs came the material, which was cDNA or gDNA.

Profiled with immunoSEQ multiplex PCR; TCRdb holds only in-frame clones, not every one. The repertoire holds tens of thousands of clones, with about four fifths as singletons. CDR3 length: 12 residues. In germline, CDR1 is SGHNT, CDR2 YYREEE (reference sequence). Trimming removed 4 bases at V and 6 bases at J, with 8 bases between. V is TRBV5-4 and J is TRBJ2-1, with D perhaps matching TRBD2 (6 bases). Sequenced sample: peripheral blood. The source of this sequence is a man aged 55 to 70 with acute or convalescent COVID-19. The CDR3 here is CASSGGTNEQFF. The CDR3 DNA reads TGTGCCAGCAGCGGGGGGACCAATGAGCAGTTCTTC. Full variable domain (remainder filled in from reference TRBV5-4 and TRBJ2-1): ETGVTQSPTHLIKTRGQQVTLRCSSQSGHNTVSWYQQALGQGPQFIFQYYREEENGRGNFPPRFSGLQFPNYSSELNVNALELDDSALYLCASSGGTNEQFFGPGTRLTVL.